Below are 17 T cell receptor beta chains sequenced from a single sample in a study of blood T cells in healthy people across ages. Next came a second PCR, run for about 7 to 12 cycles, which used a sample-barcoded 5' primer along with a J-beta primer mix. TCRdb reanalysed the 5' RACE reads using MiXCR and keeps one entry per CDR3 protein. The sample consists of nearly 800,000 distinct CDR3 sequences, just over 55% of them appearing once. The sequenced material came from blood. Receptor source: a man aged 35-49 years in good health.

This clonotype occurred once. The genes are TRBV20-1 and TRBJ2-5; 10 nucleotides agree with TRBD2. This CDR3 contains 17 residues. Germline trimming cut 3 bases from V and 1 base from J; bases unmatched to any gene: 11. From germline, CDR1 is DFQATT and CDR2 SNEGSKA (reference sequence). For the CDR3, the DNA is TGCAGTGCTAGGGCGGGTTTTGGACTAGCGGCCCAAGAGACCCAGTACTTC. It yields the protein CSARAGFGLAAQETQYF.

This clonotype has more than one count but fewer than ten. The chain joins TRBV20-1 to TRBJ2-1; D is ambiguous. CDR3 length equals 11 residues. Germline CDR1 DFQATT, CDR2 SNEGSKA (reference sequence). Trimming cost V 1 base and J 8 bases, with 6 bases left between them. For the CDR3, the DNA is TGCAGTGCTAGAGCCCTTGATGAGCAGTTCTTC. Translating it yields CSARALDEQFF.

The V and J genes are TRBV5-1 and TRBJ2-1; the D gene is possibly TRBD1 (6 bases). V lost 5 bases and J 8 bases, leaving 17 bases between the germline ends. In germline, CDR1 is SGHRS, CDR2 YFSETQ. There are 14 residues in the CDR3. The CDR3 loop reads CASSVDTGRDEQFF. CDR3 nucleotide sequence: TGCGCCAGCAGTGTTGATACAGGGCGTGATGAGCAGTTCTTC.

This clonotype occurred a few times. J is TRBJ2-7 and V is TRBV6-6; TRBD1 matches 7 bases. The junction had 12 bases not matched to a gene; V was cut back by 2 bases and J by 5 bases. The CDR3 loop spans 16 amino acids. Germline values: CDR1 MNHNY, CDR2 SVGAGI (reference sequence). The DNA of the CDR3 is TGTGCCAGCAGTTACAGCAAACGCACAGGGGTAGACGAGCAGTACTTC. Translating gives CASSYSKRTGVDEQYF.

The chain carries TRBV4-3 and TRBJ2-2; 8 nucleotides align to TRBD2. Germline V gene data show CDR1 as LGHNA and CDR2 as YSLEER. CDR3 length equals 16 residues. J was trimmed by 7 bases and V by 1 base; bases with no gene match: 8. DNA for the CDR3: TGCGCCAGCAGCCAAGGGGGACTAGTAGTGAGCGGGGAGCTGTTTTTT. Translating gives CASSQGGLVVSGELFF.

This clonotype has ten or more counts. V usage is TRBV12-3 or TRBV12-4 and J usage is TRBJ2-5, with D uncertain. This CDR3 has 12 residues. Trimming removed 3 bases at V and 11 bases at J, with 13 bases between. The CDR3 sequence: CASSFWSHEQYF. The CDR3 nucleotides are TGTGCCAGCAGTTTTTGGAGTCATGAGCAGTACTTC.

The genes are TRBV6-6 and TRBJ1-5; no clear D. Germline V gene lookup returns CDR1 MNHNY and CDR2 SVGAGI (reference sequence). V was shortened by 4 bases and J by 2 bases, with 12 bases between the two germline ends. The CDR3 runs to 15 residues. The chain's CDR3 is CASSSTTDGNQPQHF. The CDR3, as DNA: TGTGCCAGCAGTTCCACGACGGATGGCAATCAGCCCCAGCATTTT.

This clonotype was seen only a few times. The chain joins TRBV28 to TRBJ2-7; D is unresolved. V lost 4 bases and J 5 bases, leaving 9 bases between the germline ends. Germline V gives CDR1 MDHEN, CDR2 SYDVKM. This CDR3 has 12 residues. CDR3 in amino acids: CASSSFEDEQYF. The CDR3 nucleotides read TGTGCCAGCAGTTCCTTCGAGGACGAGCAGTACTTC.

J is TRBJ2-5 and V is TRBV27, with a possible D match to TRBD1 (6 bases). The end of the DNA fits TRBJ2-7 better, so the J call may be wrong. Germline-derived CDR1 and CDR2 are MNHEY and SMNVEV (reference sequence). CDR3 size: 13 residues. The CDR3 DNA sequence: TGTGCCAGCAGTTTATCCAGGGGCTTCGAGCAGTACTTC. Translation gives CASSLSRGFEQYF.

CDR3 protein: CASSGDRDLLGYTF. DNA of the CDR3: TGTGCCAGCAGTGGAGACAGGGATCTACTTGGCTACACCTTC. The rearrangement links TRBV25-1 to TRBJ1-2; TRBD1 aligns across 7 bases. The length of the CDR3 is 14 residues. The V segment lost 4 bases and the J segment 7 bases; nucleotides outside the gene matches: 9. Looked up from germline, CDR1 is MGHDK and CDR2 is SYGVNS.

The gene calls are TRBV3-1 and TRBJ2-5; TRBD1 might be the D (5 bases). Per the germline V gene, CDR1 is LGHDT and CDR2 is YNNKEL (reference sequence). The CDR3 is 16 amino acids. Trimming removed 0 bases at V and 0 bases at J, with 11 bases between. The CDR3 DNA reads as TGTGCCAGCAGCCAAGATAGACAGAGGTACCAAGAGACCCAGTACTTC. Translating gives CASSQDRQRYQETQYF.

The chain recombines TRBV6-5 with TRBJ1-2; 8 nucleotides line up with TRBD1. Per the germline V gene, CDR1 is MNHEY and CDR2 is SVGAGI. The length of the CDR3 is 15 residues. J gave up 4 bases and V 4 bases, and 8 bases lay outside the gene matches. CDR3 residues: CASSSPDRATYGYTF. CDR3 sequence (DNA): TGTGCCAGCAGTTCCCCGGACAGGGCTACCTATGGCTACACCTTC.

The rearrangement joins TRBV7-3 to TRBJ2-1; D gene uncertain. The germline V and J ends were trimmed by 1 base and 4 bases, with 11 bases remaining between them. The CDR3 has 15 residues. From germline, CDR1 is SGHTA and CDR2 FQGTGA. CDR3: CASSLSGALYNEQFF. CDR3 DNA: TGTGCCAGCAGCTTAAGCGGAGCCCTATACAATGAGCAGTTCTTC.

This clonotype appeared a few times. V gene TRBV10-3 combines with J gene TRBJ2-7; TRBD1 might be the D (6 bases). The CDR3 spans 12 residues. The V gene's germline CDR1 is ENHRY and CDR2 SYGVKD. V gave up 10 bases and J gave up 3 bases, with 13 bases separating them. CDR3 region: CATRTESYEQYF. DNA of the CDR3: TGTGCCACCAGGACAGAAAGCTACGAGCAGTACTTC.

This clonotype has only one observation. The chain's CDR3 is CASSQFLGVGTGELFF. In DNA, the CDR3 is TGTGCCAGCAGCCAATTTTTGGGGGTGGGCACCGGGGAGCTGTTTTTT. The V gene is TRBV3-1, the J gene TRBJ2-2; D might be TRBD1 or TRBD2, each matching 5 bases. Looked up from germline, CDR1 is LGHDT and CDR2 is YNNKEL (reference sequence). The CDR3 runs 16 residues. The V end lost 2 bases, the J end lost 4 bases, and 14 bases lay between the germline ends.

This clonotype was counted only a few times. V usage is TRBV7-3 and J usage is TRBJ2-3, with D perhaps given as TRBD1 or TRBD2 (5 bases each). Trimming removed 5 bases from V and 8 bases from J, with 20 bases in between. The CDR3 is made up of 15 amino acids. Germline values: CDR1 SGHTA, CDR2 FQGTGA. Here the CDR3 DNA reads TGTGCCAGCAGCCAGGGACCTACGACTCCCCCTACGCAGTATTTT. Its translation is CASSQGPTTPPTQYF.

The chain links TRBV6-5 to TRBJ1-1; unclear D gene. The germline V and J ends were trimmed by 2 bases and 6 bases, with 7 bases remaining between them. In germline, CDR1 is MNHEY, CDR2 SVGAGI. The CDR3 totals 12 residues. The CDR3 DNA reads TGTGCCAGCAGTTACCCGATATCTGAAGCTTTCTTT. Encoded protein: CASSYPISEAFF.